This T cell receptor beta chain came from a study of human T cells and chemical hapten exposure. TCRdb reprocessed the RACE reads with MiXCR, giving one entry per CDR3 protein. The sample yields roughly 380,000 distinct CDR3 sequences, 6% to 7% seen once. Trimming at V came to 5 bases and at J to 6 bases, leaving 14 bases not matched to a gene. The CDR3 length is 16 residues. The time point: patch test 2, 6 weeks after DPC sensitization. Treatment meaning: therapeutic diphenylcyclopropenone sensitization with weekly scalp DPC. This clonotype has a count of ten or more. This chain uses TRBV12-3 or TRBV12-4 with TRBJ2-3, with 7 bases matching TRBD2. Sequencing used whole blood, obtained in connection with sensitization to the hapten diphenylcyclopropenone (DPC). The sequence was collected from a woman in her late teens or twenties with alopecia areata. Some clones in this sample may be carry-over from other donors' samples. This chain's CDR3 is CASSQSLAGEADTQYF. The CDR3 DNA follows: TGTGCCAGCAGTCAAAGTCTGGCGGGGGAAGCGGATACGCAGTATTTT.